This T cell receptor beta chain comes out of a study of cytomegalovirus exposure and HLA in healthy donors. Broader study findings: In the analysis, some V segments, TRBV6-2 and TRBV6-3 included, were excluded as indistinguishable.

Trimming cost V 2 bases and J 8 bases; bases outside gene matches: 7. There are 14 residues in the CDR3. Germline values: CDR1 LNHDA, CDR2 SQIVND (reference sequence). This clone was seen more than once but under ten times. Its target is not known. PCR primers comprised 60 Vbeta and 13 Jbeta primers. TCRdb's table, derived via immunoSEQ multiplex PCR, lists solely in-frame clones and lacks some. The data hold about 200,000 clones, with 85% observed a single time. The J gene is TRBJ1-2, the V gene TRBV19; TRBD1 matches at 8 bases. The sequenced sample consisted of PBMCs. The receptor was derived from a woman in her forties or fifties in good health and CMV-seronegative. The DNA for the CDR3 is TGTGCCAGTAGTATACGGGACAGGTCGCTAGGCTACACCTTC. As protein: CASSIRDRSLGYTF.